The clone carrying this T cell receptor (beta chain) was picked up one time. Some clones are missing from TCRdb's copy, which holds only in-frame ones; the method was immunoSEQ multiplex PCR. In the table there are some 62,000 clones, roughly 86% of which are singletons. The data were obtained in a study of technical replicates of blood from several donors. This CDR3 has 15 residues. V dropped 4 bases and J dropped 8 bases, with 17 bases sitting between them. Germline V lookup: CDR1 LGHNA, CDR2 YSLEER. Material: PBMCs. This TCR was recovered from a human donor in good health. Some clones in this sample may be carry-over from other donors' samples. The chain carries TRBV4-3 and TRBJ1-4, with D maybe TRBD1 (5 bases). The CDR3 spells CASSPTPGLREKLFF. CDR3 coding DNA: TGCGCCAGCAGCCCGACGCCAGGGTTAAGGGAAAAACTGTTTTTT.